A selection of T cell receptor beta chains follows, all from one sample in a study of blood T cell repertoires in COVID-19. Assay used: immunoSEQ multiplex PCR; TCRdb lists only in-frame clones, some missing. This sample has fewer than 200,000 clones, with around 80% found just once. Sequenced sample: peripheral blood. These receptors came from a man in his sixties with acute or convalescent COVID-19. Each CDR3 is given with its conserved first and last residue. D genes are given only for firm matches. The size entry is marked missing in some rows and otherwise reads once, few, many or a size class.

v_gene,d_gene,abundance,j_gene,CDR3nt,CDR3aa
TRBV6-2/TRBV6-3,TRBD1,few,TRBJ1-5,TGTGCCAGCAGCCCTGGACAGGGCGGGAGCCAGCCCCAGCATTTT,CASSPGQGGSQPQHF
TRBV6-5,TRBD1,NA,TRBJ1-2,TGTGCCAGCAGTCCCCTACAGGGGAACTATGGCTACACCTTC,CASSPLQGNYGYTF
TRBV6-5,TRBD2,NA,TRBJ2-1,TGTGCCAGCAGTTACGGGACTAGCGGGGGCAATGAGCAGTTCTTC,CASSYGTSGGNEQFF
TRBV7-2,TRBD2,NA,TRBJ2-3,TGTGCCAGCAGCTTATACTTCGGGGGGGACGGCACAGATACGCAGTATTTT,CASSLYFGGDGTDTQYF
TRBV21-1,NA,NA,TRBJ2-2,TGTGCCAGCAGCAAAGTCGTGACAGGGGGCAGAACCGGGGAGCTGTTTTTT,CASSKVVTGGRTGELFF
TRBV2,TRBD1,NA,TRBJ1-5,TGTGCCAGCAGTGGGCCCTCGACAGGGGCGGATCAGCCCCAGCATTTT,CASSGPSTGADQPQHF
TRBV18,TRBD2,NA,TRBJ2-3,TGTGCCAGCTCACCACAGGCTAGCGGAACCACAGATACGCAGTATTTT,CASSPQASGTTDTQYF
TRBV7-2,NA,NA,TRBJ2-1,TGTGCCAGCAGCTTAGGGGGGACTAATGAGCAGTTCTTC,CASSLGGTNEQFF
TRBV7-9,NA,NA,TRBJ1-5,TGTGCCAGCAGCCCCCGCGGGGATGGCAATCAGCCCCAGCATTTT,CASSPRGDGNQPQHF
TRBV5-1,TRBD1,NA,TRBJ1-2,TGCGCCAGCAGCACGGGACAGGGGGGTGGCTACACCTTC,CASSTGQGGGYTF
TRBV2,TRBD2,NA,TRBJ2-7,TGTGCCAGCACGAGACTAGCGGGGGGGTCGAGCTCCTACGAGCAGTACTTC,CASTRLAGGSSSYEQYF
TRBV29-1,NA,NA,TRBJ1-5,TGCAGCGTTGGAGGGTTGAGCAATCAGCCCCAGCATTTT,CSVGGLSNQPQHF
TRBV7-2,TRBD2,NA,TRBJ2-3,TGTGCCAGCAGCTCGGGGGGGGGCAGGGATACGCAGTATTTT,CASSSGGGRDTQYF
TRBV10-3,TRBD2,NA,TRBJ2-3,TGTGCCATCAGCGGGACTAGCGGGAGGGATACGCAGTATTTT,CAISGTSGRDTQYF
TRBV7-9,NA,NA,TRBJ2-5,TGTGCCAGCAGCATAACAGAAGAGACCCAGTACTTC,CASSITEETQYF
TRBV5-6,NA,few,TRBJ2-5,TGTGCCAGCAGCTTCTCATCTCTTCTTCAGGAGACCCAGTACTTC,CASSFSSLLQETQYF